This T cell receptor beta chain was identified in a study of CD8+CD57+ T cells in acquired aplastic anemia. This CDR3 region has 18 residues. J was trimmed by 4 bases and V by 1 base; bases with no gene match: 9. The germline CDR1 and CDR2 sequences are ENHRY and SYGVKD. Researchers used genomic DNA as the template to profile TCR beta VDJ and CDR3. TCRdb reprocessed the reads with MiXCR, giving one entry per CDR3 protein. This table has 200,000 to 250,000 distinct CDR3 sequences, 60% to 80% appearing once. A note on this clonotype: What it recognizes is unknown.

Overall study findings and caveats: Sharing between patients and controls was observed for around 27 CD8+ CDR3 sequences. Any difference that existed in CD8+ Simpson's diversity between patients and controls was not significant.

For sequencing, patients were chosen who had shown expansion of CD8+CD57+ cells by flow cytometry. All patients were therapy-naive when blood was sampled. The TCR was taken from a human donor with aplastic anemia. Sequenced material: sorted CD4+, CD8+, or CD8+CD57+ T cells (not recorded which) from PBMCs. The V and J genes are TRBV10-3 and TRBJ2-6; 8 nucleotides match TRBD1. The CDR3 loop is CAISEFRTGSAGANVLTF. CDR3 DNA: TGTGCCATCAGTGAGTTCCGGACAGGGTCGGCCGGGGCCAACGTCCTGACTTTC.